Listed below are T cell receptor beta chains from one sample, sequenced in a study of T cells in Graves' hyperthyroidism and ophthalmopathy. A single record per CDR3 protein comes from TCRdb applying MiXCR to the multiplex PCR reads. The table has 350,000 to 400,000 distinct CDR3 sequences, roughly 14% seen once. The sequenced material came from blood. These receptors came from a woman in her fifties or sixties with Graves' hyperthyroidism. The CDR3 runs from the conserved cysteine through the conserved F or W. The D gene is left open where the match is weak. The size entry is marked missing in some rows and otherwise reads once, few, many or a size class.

>TRBV27|TRBJ2-1|many|TRBD1
CASSLSRTGGSKQFF
TGTGCCAGCAGTTTATCGCGGACAGGGGGGAGTAAGCAGTTCTTC
>TRBV28|TRBJ1-1|many|NA
CASDYAGDGREGNTEAFF
TGTGCCAGCGACTATGCGGGGGACGGGAGGGAAGGGAACACTGAAGCTTTCTTT
>TRBV3-1|TRBJ2-3|many|NA
CASSQDLGQGGTDTQYF
TGTGCCAGCAGCCAAGATCTAGGACAGGGAGGGACAGATACGCAGTATTTT
>TRBV5-1|TRBJ1-3|NA|NA
CASSLGGNSGNTIYF
TGCGCCAGCAGCTTGGGAGGGAACTCTGGAAACACCATATATTTT
>TRBV11-3|TRBJ2-1|many|TRBD2
CASGGTSGRAMNEQFF
TGTGCCAGCGGAGGGACTAGCGGGAGGGCCATGAATGAGCAGTTCTTC
>TRBV20-1|TRBJ1-2|many|NA
CSARVGTGVHGYTF
TGCAGTGCTAGAGTCGGGACCGGGGTGCATGGCTACACCTTC
>TRBV3-1|TRBJ2-5|many|TRBD2
CASSQGLAGQETQYF
TGTGCCAGCAGCCAAGGACTAGCGGGGCAGGAGACCCAGTACTTC
>TRBV18|TRBJ1-3|many|NA
CASSPPASGNTIYF
TGTGCCAGCTCACCTCCCGCCTCTGGAAACACCATATATTTT
>TRBV12-3/TRBV12-4|TRBJ2-7|many|NA
CASSLGGGHSYEQYF
TGTGCCAGCAGTTTGGGGGGTGGCCACTCCTACGAGCAGTACTTC
>TRBV2|TRBJ1-5|many|NA
CASTRGINQPQHF
TGTGCCAGCACCAGGGGCATCAACCAGCCCCAGCATTTT
>TRBV12-3/TRBV12-4|TRBJ1-5|many|NA
CASSLARGHQPQHF
TGTGCCAGCAGTTTAGCGCGGGGGCATCAGCCCCAGCATTTT
>TRBV5-4|TRBJ2-1|NA|NA
CASSLDWGGQFF
TGTGCCAGCAGCTTGGACTGGGGTGGACAGTTCTTC
>TRBV5-1|TRBJ1-1|many|TRBD1
CASSLWTGQNTEAFF
TGCGCCAGCAGCTTGTGGACAGGTCAGAACACTGAAGCTTTCTTT
>TRBV28|TRBJ1-1|many|TRBD1
CASTIRQGGDTEAFF
TGTGCCAGCACCATAAGACAGGGTGGGGACACTGAAGCTTTCTTT
>TRBV20-1|TRBJ2-4|NA|NA
CSALGLYKNIQYF
TGCAGTGCCTTGGGGCTTTACAAAAACATTCAGTACTTC
>TRBV28|TRBJ2-7|many|TRBD1
CASSLPTGQGLSYEQYF
TGTGCCAGCAGTTTGCCGACGGGACAGGGCCTATCCTACGAGCAGTACTTC
>TRBV2|TRBJ2-7|many|NA
CASLGREWGSYEQYF
TGTGCCAGCCTTGGAAGGGAGTGGGGATCCTACGAGCAGTACTTC
>TRBV19|TRBJ2-7|many|TRBD1
CASRWTGGSEQYF
TGTGCCAGTAGATGGACAGGGGGCAGCGAGCAGTACTTC
>TRBV18|TRBJ2-3|many|NA
CASSRGHSTDTQYF
TGTGCCAGCTCTAGGGGACATAGCACAGATACGCAGTATTTT
>TRBV30|TRBJ2-5|many|NA
CAWLQGSLWETQYF
TGTGCCTGGCTACAGGGTTCCCTGTGGGAGACCCAGTACTTC
>TRBV5-1|TRBJ2-1|few|TRBD2
CASSRGTSSYNEQFF
TGCGCCAGCAGCCGGGGGACTAGCTCGTACAATGAGCAGTTCTTC
>TRBV11-3|TRBJ2-7|many|NA
CASSPTWASYEQYF
TGTGCCAGCAGCCCGACCTGGGCCTCCTACGAGCAGTACTTC
>TRBV7-8|TRBJ1-3|NA|NA
CASSPGRFGNTIYF
TGTGCCAGCAGCCCCGGACGGTTCGGAAACACCATATATTTT
>TRBV5-1|TRBJ2-7|many|NA
CASRPWTRGEQYF
TGCGCCAGCAGACCTTGGACGAGGGGCGAGCAGTACTTC
>TRBV20-1|TRBJ1-1|many|NA
CSASARGGTEAFF
TGCAGTGCTAGTGCCAGGGGAGGAACTGAAGCTTTCTTT
>TRBV19|TRBJ1-1|few|NA
CASSPSGPATFF
TGTGCCAGTAGTCCATCCGGGCCCGCTACTTTCTTT
>TRBV12-3/TRBV12-4|TRBJ1-1|many|TRBD1
CASSQDRGRVVNTEAFF
TGTGCCAGCAGTCAAGACAGGGGGCGCGTGGTGAACACTGAAGCTTTCTTT
>TRBV11-2|TRBJ2-5|few|TRBD1
CASSLGAGGTGGGETQYF
TGTGCCAGCAGCTTAGGCGCTGGCGGGACAGGGGGCGGTGAGACCCAGTACTTC
>TRBV2|TRBJ1-1|many|TRBD1
CASSADRGRTEAFF
TGTGCCAGCAGTGCGGACAGGGGAAGGACTGAAGCTTTCTTT
>TRBV7-6|TRBJ2-2|many|NA
CASSPKASLHTGELFF
TGTGCCAGCAGCCCAAAGGCTAGTCTTCACACCGGGGAGCTGTTTTTT
>TRBV20-1|TRBJ2-3|many|NA
CSARKGSDTQYF
TGCAGTGCTAGAAAGGGGTCAGATACGCAGTATTTT
>TRBV20-1|TRBJ2-5|many|TRBD2
CSASGRETQYF
TGCAGTGCTAGCGGGAGGGAGACCCAGTACTTC
>TRBV6-1|TRBJ1-5|few|TRBD1
CASSPHRDRGQPQHF
TGTGCCAGCAGTCCGCACCGGGACAGGGGGCAGCCCCAGCATTTT
>TRBV28|TRBJ1-6|NA|TRBD1
CASSLFRGGSPLHF
TGTGCCAGCAGTTTATTTCGAGGGGGCTCACCCCTCCACTTT
>TRBV7-9|TRBJ2-5|few|TRBD2
CASSWVGTLGLEVQETQYF
TGTGCCAGCAGCTGGGTCGGGACATTGGGACTAGAAGTCCAAGAGACCCAGTACTTC
>TRBV27|TRBJ2-5|many|TRBD1
CASSLPDRGQETQYF
TGTGCCAGCAGTTTACCTGACAGGGGTCAAGAGACCCAGTACTTC
>TRBV5-1|TRBJ1-1|many|NA
CASSLAPGTRATEAFF
TGCGCCAGCAGCTTGGCCCCAGGGACGAGGGCCACTGAAGCTTTCTTT
>TRBV6-5|TRBJ1-2|many|TRBD1
CASSYGTVYGYTF
TGTGCCAGCAGTTATGGGACAGTGTATGGCTACACCTTC
>TRBV19|TRBJ2-5|many|TRBD1
CASSIRGTGTGQETQYF
TGTGCCAGTAGTATACGGGGGACAGGGACCGGCCAAGAGACCCAGTACTTC
>TRBV9|TRBJ2-7|many|NA
CASSPAPTYEQYF
TGTGCCAGCAGCCCCGCCCCCACCTACGAGCAGTACTTC
>TRBV4-1|TRBJ1-1|NA|NA
CASSQVAGVANEAFF
TGCGCCAGCAGCCAAGTTGCAGGGGTGGCGAATGAAGCTTTCTTT
>TRBV3-1|TRBJ1-1|many|NA
CASSQDTSGGAFF
TGTGCCAGCAGCCAAGATACCAGCGGGGGAGCTTTCTTT
>TRBV11-2|TRBJ2-7|many|TRBD2
CASSLLAGATYEQYF
TGTGCCAGCAGCTTGTTAGCGGGAGCCACCTACGAGCAGTACTTC
>TRBV4-2|TRBJ2-2|many|NA
CASSPGAQTGELFF
TGTGCCAGCAGCCCTGGGGCACAAACCGGGGAGCTGTTTTTT
>TRBV11-3|TRBJ2-4|many|NA
CASSSRQSQNIQYF
TGTGCCAGCAGCTCACGACAGTCCCAAAACATTCAGTACTTC
>TRBV4-1|TRBJ2-7|NA|TRBD1
CASSPFDRGAYEQYF
TGCGCCAGCAGCCCGTTCGACAGGGGGGCCTACGAGCAGTACTTC
>TRBV5-5|TRBJ1-5|NA|NA
CASSLGASNQPQHF
TGTGCCAGCAGCTTGGGGGCTAGCAATCAGCCCCAGCATTTT
>TRBV4-1|TRBJ2-7|few|NA
CASSHIDGSYEQYF
TGCGCCAGCAGCCACATCGACGGTTCCTACGAGCAGTACTTC